This TCR beta chain appears in the sequencing data of a study of cytomegalovirus exposure and HLA in healthy donors. The PCR had 60 Vbeta and 13 Jbeta primers. Here immunoSEQ multiplex PCR was the method, and the copy in TCRdb shows in-frame clones only, minus some. The sample records some 120,000 clones, around 84% being singletons. As to this clone: The antigen remains unidentified.

Findings and limits, study-wide: Using a false discovery rate of 0.05, a later analysis showed that approximately 18,000 TCR beta sequences were associated with HLA alleles. The investigators catalogued under 200 TCR beta chains as cytomegalovirus-associated. Compared with the approximately 680-donor mean, an Asian-associated ancestry cluster reportedly had fewer N-insertions, according to a later analysis. Productive rates of about 87% or about 30% were seen for most TCR beta V segments in an earlier analysis.

CDR3 length: 13 residues. The germline V and J ends were trimmed by 3 bases and 0 bases, with 9 bases remaining between them. From germline, CDR1 is SQVTM and CDR2 ANQGSEA. The receptor's source is a middle-aged woman in good health and CMV-seronegative. The rearrangement joins TRBV29-1 to TRBJ2-7; D gene unclear. Sequenced: PBMCs. CDR3 amino acids: CSVESASSYEQYF. CDR3 coding DNA: TGCAGCGTTGAGTCAGCTAGCTCCTACGAGCAGTACTTC.